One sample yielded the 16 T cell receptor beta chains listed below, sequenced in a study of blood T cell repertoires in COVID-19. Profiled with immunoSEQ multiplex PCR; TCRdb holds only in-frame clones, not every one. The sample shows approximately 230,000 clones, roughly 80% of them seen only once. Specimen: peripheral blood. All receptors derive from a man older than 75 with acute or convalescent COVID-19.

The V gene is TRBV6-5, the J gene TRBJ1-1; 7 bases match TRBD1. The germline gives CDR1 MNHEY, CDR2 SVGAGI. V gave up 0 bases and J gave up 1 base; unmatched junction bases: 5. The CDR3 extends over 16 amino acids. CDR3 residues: CASSYSSNRGNTEAFF. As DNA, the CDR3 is TGTGCCAGCAGTTACTCGAGTAACAGGGGGAACACTGAAGCTTTCTTT.

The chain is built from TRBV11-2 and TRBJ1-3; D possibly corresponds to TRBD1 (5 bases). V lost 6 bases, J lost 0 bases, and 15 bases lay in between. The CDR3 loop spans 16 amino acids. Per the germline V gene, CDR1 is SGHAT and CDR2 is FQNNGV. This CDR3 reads CASSSVRRGSGNTIYF. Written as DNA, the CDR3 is TGTGCCAGCAGTTCAGTGAGGAGGGGCTCTGGAAACACCATATATTTT.

In DNA, the CDR3 is TGTGCCAGCAGTCGTACAGGGTTCGCAGATACGCAGTATTTT. As protein: CASSRTGFADTQYF. The gene calls are TRBV6-5 and TRBJ2-3, with D perhaps TRBD1 (6 bases). The CDR3 length is 14 residues. Germline loops: CDR1 MNHEY, CDR2 SVGAGI. The V end was cut by 5 bases, the J end by 4 bases, with 13 bases between.

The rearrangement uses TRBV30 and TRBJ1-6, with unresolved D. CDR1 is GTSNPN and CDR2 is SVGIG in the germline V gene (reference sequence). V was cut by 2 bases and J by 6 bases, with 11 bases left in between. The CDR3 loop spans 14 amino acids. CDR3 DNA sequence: TGTGCCTGGAGTTGGGAGGGAAGTAATTCACCCCTCCACTTT. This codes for CAWSWEGSNSPLHF.

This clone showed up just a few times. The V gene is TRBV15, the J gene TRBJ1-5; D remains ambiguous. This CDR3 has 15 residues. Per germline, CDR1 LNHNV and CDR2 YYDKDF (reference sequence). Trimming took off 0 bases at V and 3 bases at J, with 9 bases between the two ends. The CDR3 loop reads CATSRDVGFNQPQHF. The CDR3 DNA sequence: TGTGCCACCAGCAGAGATGTGGGCTTCAATCAGCCCCAGCATTTT.

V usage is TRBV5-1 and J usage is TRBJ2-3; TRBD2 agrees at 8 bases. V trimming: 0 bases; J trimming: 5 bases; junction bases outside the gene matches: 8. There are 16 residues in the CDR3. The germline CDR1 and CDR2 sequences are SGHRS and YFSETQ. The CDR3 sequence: CASSLVSSGRLDTQYF. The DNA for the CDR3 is TGCGCCAGCAGCTTGGTATCCAGCGGGAGATTAGATACGCAGTATTTT. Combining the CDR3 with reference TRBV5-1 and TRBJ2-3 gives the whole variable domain KAGVTQTPRYLIKTRGQQVTLSCSPISGHRSVSWYQQTPGQGLQFLFEYFSETQRNKGNFPGRFSGRQFSNSRSEMNVSTLELGDSALYLCASSLVSSGRLDTQYFGPGTRLTVL.

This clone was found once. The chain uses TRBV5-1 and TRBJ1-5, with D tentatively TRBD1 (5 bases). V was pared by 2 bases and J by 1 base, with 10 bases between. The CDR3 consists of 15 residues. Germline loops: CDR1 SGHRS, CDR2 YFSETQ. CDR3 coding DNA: TGCGCCAGCAGCTTCGGGGGTACGAGCAATCAGCCCCAGCATTTT. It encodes CASSFGGTSNQPQHF.

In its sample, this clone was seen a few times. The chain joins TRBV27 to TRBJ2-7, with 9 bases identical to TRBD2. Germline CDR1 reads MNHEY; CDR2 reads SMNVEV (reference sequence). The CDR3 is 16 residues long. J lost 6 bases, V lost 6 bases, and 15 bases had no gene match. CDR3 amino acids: CASSLGLSGRGSEQYF. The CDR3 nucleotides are TGTGCCAGCAGCCTAGGGCTTAGCGGGAGAGGTAGCGAGCAGTACTTC.

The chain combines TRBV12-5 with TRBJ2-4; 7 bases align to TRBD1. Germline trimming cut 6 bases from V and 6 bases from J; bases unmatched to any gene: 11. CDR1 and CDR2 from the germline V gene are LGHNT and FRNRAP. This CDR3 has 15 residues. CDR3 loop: CASGNIPGTVNIQYF. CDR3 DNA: TGTGCTAGTGGCAACATCCCCGGGACAGTAAACATTCAGTACTTC.

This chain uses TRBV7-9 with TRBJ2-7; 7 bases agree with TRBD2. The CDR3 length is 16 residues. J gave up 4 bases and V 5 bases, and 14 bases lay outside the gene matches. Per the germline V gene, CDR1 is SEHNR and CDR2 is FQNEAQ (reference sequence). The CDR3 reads CASSPRVGGNIYEQYF. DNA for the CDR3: TGTGCCAGCAGCCCCCGGGTGGGGGGGAATATATACGAGCAGTACTTC.

The CDR3 region has the DNA TGTGCCAGCAGCTACCCTGGGACAGTTAATTCTCGAAACTATGGCTACACCTTC. Amino acids: CASSYPGTVNSRNYGYTF. The chain carries TRBV7-9 and TRBJ1-2; TRBD1 matches at 7 bases. Germline CDR1 reads SEHNR; CDR2 reads FQNEAQ (reference sequence). The CDR3 is made up of 18 amino acids. V trimming: 4 bases; J trimming: 2 bases; junction bases outside the gene matches: 16.

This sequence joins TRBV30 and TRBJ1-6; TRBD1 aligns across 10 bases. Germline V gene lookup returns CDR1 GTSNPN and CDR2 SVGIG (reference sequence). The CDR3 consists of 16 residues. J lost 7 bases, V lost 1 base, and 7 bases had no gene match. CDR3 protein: CAWSADRGHGNSPLHF. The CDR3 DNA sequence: TGTGCCTGGAGTGCCGACAGGGGGCACGGGAATTCACCCCTCCACTTT.

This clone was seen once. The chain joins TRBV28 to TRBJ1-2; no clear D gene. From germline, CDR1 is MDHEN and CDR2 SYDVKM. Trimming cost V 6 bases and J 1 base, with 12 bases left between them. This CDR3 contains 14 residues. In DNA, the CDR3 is TGTGCCAGCAGGGTCTTTGGCGGTAACTATGGCTACACCTTC. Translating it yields CASRVFGGNYGYTF.

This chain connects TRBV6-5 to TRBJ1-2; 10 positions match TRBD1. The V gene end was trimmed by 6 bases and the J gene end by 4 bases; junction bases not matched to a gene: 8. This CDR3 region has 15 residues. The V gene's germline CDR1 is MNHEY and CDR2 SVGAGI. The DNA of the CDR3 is TGTGCCAGCAGGAATGACAGGGGGCAAAGCTATGGCTACACCTTC. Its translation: CASRNDRGQSYGYTF.

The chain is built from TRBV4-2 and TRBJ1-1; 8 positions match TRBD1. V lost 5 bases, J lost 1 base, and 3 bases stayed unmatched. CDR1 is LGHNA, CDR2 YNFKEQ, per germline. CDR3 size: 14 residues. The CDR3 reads CASSDRGQNTEAFF. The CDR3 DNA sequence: TGTGCCAGCAGCGACAGGGGACAGAACACTGAAGCTTTCTTT.

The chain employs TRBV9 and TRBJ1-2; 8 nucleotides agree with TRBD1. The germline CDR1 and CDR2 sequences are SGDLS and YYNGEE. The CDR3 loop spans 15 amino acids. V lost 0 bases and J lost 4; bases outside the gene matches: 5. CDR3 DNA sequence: TGTGCCAGCAGCGTAGCAAACACAGGGGGCTATGGCTACACCTTC. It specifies CASSVANTGGYGYTF.